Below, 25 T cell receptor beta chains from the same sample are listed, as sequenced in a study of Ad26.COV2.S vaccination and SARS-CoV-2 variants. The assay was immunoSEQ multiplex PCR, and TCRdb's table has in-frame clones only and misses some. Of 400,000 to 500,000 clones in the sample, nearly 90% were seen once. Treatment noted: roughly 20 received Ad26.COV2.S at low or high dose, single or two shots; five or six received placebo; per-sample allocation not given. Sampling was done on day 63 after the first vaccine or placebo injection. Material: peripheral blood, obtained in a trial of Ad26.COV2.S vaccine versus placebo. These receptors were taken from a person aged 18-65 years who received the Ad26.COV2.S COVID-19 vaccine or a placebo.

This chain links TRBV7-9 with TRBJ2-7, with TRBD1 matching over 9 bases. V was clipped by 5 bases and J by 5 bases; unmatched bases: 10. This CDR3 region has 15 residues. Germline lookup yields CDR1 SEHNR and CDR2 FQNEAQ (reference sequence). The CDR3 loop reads CASSKSGTGPNEQYF. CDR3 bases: TGTGCCAGCAGCAAATCCGGGACAGGGCCCAACGAGCAGTACTTC.

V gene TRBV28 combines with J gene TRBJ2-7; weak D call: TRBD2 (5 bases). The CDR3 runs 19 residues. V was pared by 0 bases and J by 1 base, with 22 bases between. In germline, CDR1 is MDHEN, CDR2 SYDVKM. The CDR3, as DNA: TGTGCCAGCAGTTTATGGTATTCGATCGGGATCCGAAGATCCTACGAGCAGTACTTC. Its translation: CASSLWYSIGIRRSYEQYF.

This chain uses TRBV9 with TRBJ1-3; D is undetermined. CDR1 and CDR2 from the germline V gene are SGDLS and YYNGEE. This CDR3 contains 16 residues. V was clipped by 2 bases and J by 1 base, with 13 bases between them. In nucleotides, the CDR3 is TGTGCCAGCAGCGTTTCTCCGGGCAGATCTGGAAACACCATATATTTT. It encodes CASSVSPGRSGNTIYF.

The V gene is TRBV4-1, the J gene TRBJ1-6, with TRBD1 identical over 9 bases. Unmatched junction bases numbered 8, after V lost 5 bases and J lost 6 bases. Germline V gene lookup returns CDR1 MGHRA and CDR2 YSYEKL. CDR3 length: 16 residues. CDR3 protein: CASSGINRGPNSPLHF. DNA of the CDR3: TGCGCCAGCAGCGGAATTAACAGGGGGCCTAATTCACCCCTCCACTTT.

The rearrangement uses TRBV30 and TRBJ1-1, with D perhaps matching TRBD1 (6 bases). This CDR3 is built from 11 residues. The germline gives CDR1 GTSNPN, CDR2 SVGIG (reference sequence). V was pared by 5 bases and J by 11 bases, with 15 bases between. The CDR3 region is CAWDAGDVAFF. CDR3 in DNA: TGTGCCTGGGACGCAGGGGACGTGGCTTTCTTT.

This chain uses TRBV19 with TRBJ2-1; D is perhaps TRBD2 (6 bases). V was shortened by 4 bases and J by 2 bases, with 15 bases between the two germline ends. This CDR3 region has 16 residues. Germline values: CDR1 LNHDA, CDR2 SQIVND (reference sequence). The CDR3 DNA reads TGTGCCAGTAGTAGGGAGGCCAGGGCCCCCTACAATGAGCAGTTCTTC. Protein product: CASSREARAPYNEQFF.

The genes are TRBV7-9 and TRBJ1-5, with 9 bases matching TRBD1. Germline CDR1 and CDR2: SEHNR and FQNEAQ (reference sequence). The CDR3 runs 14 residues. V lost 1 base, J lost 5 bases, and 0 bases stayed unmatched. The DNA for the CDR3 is TGTGCCAGCAGCTTAGGACAGGGGGATCAGCCCCAGCATTTT. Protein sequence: CASSLGQGDQPQHF.

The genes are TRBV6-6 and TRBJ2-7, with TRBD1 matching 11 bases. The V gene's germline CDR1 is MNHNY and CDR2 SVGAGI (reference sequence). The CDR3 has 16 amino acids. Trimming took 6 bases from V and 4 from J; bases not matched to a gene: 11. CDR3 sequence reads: CASRPYGTGGSYEQYF. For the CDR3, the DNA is TGTGCCAGCAGGCCTTACGGGACAGGGGGATCTTACGAGCAGTACTTC.

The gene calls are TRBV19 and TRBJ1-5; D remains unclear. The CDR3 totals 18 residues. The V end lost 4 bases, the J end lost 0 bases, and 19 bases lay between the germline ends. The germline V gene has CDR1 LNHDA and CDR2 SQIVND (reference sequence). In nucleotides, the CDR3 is TGTGCCAGTAGTACAAGAACCGCCCGGGTTCTTAGCAATCAGCCCCAGCATTTT. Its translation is CASSTRTARVLSNQPQHF.

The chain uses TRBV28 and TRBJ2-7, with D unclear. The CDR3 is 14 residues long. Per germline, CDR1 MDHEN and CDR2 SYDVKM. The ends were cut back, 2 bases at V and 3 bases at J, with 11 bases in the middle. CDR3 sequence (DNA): TGTGCCAGCAGTTTAGCCGATCCTCGCTACGAGCAGTACTTC. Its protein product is CASSLADPRYEQYF.

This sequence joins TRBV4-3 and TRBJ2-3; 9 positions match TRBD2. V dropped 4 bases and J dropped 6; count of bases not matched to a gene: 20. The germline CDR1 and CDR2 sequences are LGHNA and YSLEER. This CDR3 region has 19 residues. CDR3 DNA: TGCGCCAGCAGCCGTATCTCAGGGCCTAGCGGGGAGGGGGTGGATACGCAGTATTTT. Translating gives CASSRISGPSGEGVDTQYF.

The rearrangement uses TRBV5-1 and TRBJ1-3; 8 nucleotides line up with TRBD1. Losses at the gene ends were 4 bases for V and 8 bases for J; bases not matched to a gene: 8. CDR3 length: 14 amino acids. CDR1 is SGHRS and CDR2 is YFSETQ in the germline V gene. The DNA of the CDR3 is TGCGCCAGCAGCACCGGACAGGGAGTGGACACCATATATTTT. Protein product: CASSTGQGVDTIYF.

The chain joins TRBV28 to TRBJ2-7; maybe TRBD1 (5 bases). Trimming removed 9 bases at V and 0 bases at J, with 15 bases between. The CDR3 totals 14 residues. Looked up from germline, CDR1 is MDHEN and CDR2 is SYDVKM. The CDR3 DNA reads TGTGCCAGTAAAGGACATTCGACCTCCTACGAGCAGTACTTC. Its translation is CASKGHSTSYEQYF. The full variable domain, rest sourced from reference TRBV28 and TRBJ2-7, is DVKVTQSSRYLVKRTGEKVFLECVQDMDHENMFWYRQDPGLGLRLIYFSYDVKMKEKGDIPEGYSVSREKKERFSLILESASTNQTSMYLCASKGHSTSYEQYFGPGTRLTVT.

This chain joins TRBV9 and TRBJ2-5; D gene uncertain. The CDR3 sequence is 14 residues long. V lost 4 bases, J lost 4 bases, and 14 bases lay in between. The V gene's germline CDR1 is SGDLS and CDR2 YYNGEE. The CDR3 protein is CASSPMGIGETQYF. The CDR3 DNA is TGTGCCAGCAGCCCGATGGGGATAGGAGAGACCCAGTACTTC.

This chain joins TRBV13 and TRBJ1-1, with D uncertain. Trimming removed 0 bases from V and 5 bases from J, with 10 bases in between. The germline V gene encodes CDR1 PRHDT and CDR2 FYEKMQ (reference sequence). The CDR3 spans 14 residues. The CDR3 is CASSLGGWSTEAFF. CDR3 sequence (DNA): TGTGCCAGCAGCTTAGGGGGGTGGAGTACTGAAGCTTTCTTT.

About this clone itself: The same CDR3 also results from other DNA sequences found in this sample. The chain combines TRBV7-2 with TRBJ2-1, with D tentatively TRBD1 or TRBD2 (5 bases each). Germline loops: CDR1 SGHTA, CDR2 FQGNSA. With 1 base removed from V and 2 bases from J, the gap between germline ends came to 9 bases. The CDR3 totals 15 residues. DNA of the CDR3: TGTGCCAGCAGCTTAGTGGGGGTTACCTACAATGAGCAGTTCTTC. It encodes CASSLVGVTYNEQFF.

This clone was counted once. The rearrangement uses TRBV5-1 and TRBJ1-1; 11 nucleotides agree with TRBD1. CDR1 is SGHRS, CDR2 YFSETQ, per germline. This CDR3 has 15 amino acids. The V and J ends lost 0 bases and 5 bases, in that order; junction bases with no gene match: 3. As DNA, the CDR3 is TGCGCCAGCAGCTTGGGGGACAGGGGGGTGACTGAAGCTTTCTTT. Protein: CASSLGDRGVTEAFF. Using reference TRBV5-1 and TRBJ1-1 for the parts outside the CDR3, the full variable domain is KAGVTQTPRYLIKTRGQQVTLSCSPISGHRSVSWYQQTPGQGLQFLFEYFSETQRNKGNFPGRFSGRQFSNSRSEMNVSTLELGDSALYLCASSLGDRGVTEAFFGQGTRLTVV.

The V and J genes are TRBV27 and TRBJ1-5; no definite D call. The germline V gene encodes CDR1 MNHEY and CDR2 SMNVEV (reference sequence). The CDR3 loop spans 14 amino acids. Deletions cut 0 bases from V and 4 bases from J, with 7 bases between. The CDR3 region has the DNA TGTGCCAGCAGTTTATCCGCGGGAAATCAGCCCCAGCATTTT. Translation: CASSLSAGNQPQHF.

CDR3 DNA sequence: TGTGCCAGCAGCCAAGATGCCGGGGATGTATCTAACTATGGCTACACCTTC. This codes for CASSQDAGDVSNYGYTF. V is TRBV3-1 (or the pseudogene TRBV3-2) and J is TRBJ1-2, with D unclear. Germline CDR1 reads LGHDT; CDR2 reads YNNKEL (reference sequence). The CDR3 contains 17 residues. V lost 0 bases to trimming and J lost 0 bases, with 14 bases between them.

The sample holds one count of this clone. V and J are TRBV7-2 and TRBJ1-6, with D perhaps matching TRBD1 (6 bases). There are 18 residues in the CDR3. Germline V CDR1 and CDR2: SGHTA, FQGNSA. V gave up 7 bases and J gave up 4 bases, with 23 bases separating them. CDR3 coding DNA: TGTGCCAGCACCGGACTCAACCGGCCGGGACAATATAATTCACCCCTCCACTTT. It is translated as CASTGLNRPGQYNSPLHF.

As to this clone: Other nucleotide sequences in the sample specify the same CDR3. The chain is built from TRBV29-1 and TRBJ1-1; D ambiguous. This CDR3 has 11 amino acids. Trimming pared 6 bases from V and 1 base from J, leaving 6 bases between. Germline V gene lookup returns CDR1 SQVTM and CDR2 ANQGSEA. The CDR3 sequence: CSVARNTEAFF. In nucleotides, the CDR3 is TGCAGCGTGGCACGGAACACTGAAGCTTTCTTT.

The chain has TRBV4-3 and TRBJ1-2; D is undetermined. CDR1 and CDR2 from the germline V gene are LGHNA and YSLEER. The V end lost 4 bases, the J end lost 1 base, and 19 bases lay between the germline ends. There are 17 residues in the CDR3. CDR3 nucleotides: TGCGCCAGCAGCCGAGACCACTTGACCCCTCATAACTATGGCTACACCTTC. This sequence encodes CASSRDHLTPHNYGYTF.

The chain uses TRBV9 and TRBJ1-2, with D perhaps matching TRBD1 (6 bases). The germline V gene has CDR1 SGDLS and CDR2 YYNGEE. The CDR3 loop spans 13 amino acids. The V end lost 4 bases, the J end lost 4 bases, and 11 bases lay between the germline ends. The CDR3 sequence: CASSLQDSYGYTF. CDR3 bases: TGTGCCAGCAGCCTACAGGACAGCTATGGCTACACCTTC. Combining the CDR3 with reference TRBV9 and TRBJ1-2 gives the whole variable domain DSGVTQTPKHLITATGQRVTLRCSPRSGDLSVYWYQQSLDQGLQFLIQYYNGEERAKGNILERFSAQQFPDLHSELNLSSLELGDSALYFCASSLQDSYGYTFGSGTRLTVV.

CDR3 in DNA: TGTGCCAGCACCATCAGCCTCCGGGCCGGGGAGCTGTTTTTT. Residues: CASTISLRAGELFF. This chain joins TRBV11-2 and TRBJ2-2; the D is unclear. Trimming removed 7 bases at V and 6 bases at J, with 15 bases between. CDR1 SGHAT and CDR2 FQNNGV come from the germline V gene. The CDR3 loop spans 14 amino acids.

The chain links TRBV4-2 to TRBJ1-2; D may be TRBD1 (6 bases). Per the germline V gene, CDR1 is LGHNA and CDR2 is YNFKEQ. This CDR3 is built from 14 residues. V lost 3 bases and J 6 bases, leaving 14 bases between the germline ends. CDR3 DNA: TGTGCCAGCAGCCAGACAACAGGGAGTGATGGCTACACCTTC. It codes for CASSQTTGSDGYTF.